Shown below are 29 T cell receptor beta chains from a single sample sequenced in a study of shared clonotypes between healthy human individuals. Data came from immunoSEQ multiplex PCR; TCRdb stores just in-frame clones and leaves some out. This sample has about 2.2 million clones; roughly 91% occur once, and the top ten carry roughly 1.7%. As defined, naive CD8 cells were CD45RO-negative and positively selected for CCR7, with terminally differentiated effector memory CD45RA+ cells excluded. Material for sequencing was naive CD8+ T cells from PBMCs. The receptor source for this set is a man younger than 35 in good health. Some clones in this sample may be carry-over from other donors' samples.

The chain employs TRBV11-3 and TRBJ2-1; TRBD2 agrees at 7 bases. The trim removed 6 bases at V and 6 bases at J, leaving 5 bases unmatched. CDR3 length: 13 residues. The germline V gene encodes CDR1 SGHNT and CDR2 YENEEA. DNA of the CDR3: TGTGCCAGCAGTTGGGGGGGATCCAATGAGCAGTTCTTC. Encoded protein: CASSWGGSNEQFF.

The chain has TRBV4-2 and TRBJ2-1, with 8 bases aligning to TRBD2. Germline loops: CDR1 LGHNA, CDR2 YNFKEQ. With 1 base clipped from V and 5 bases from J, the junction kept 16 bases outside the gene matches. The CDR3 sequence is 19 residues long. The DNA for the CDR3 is TGTGCCAGCAGCCAAGCTGTATCGACCGGGACTAGAACAAACAATGAGCAGTTCTTC. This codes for CASSQAVSTGTRTNNEQFF.

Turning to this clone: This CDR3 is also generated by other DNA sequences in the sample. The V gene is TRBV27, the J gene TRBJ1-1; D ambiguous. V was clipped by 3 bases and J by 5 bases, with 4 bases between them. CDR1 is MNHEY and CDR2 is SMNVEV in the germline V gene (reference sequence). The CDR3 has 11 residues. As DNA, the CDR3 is TGTGCCAGCAGTTTCGGAACTGAAGCTTTCTTT. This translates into CASSFGTEAFF.

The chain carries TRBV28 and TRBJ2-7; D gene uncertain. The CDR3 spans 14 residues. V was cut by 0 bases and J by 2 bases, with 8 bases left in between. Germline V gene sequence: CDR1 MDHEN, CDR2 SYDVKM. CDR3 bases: TGTGCCAGCAGTTTATGGCAGAAAGCCTACGAGCAGTACTTC. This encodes CASSLWQKAYEQYF.

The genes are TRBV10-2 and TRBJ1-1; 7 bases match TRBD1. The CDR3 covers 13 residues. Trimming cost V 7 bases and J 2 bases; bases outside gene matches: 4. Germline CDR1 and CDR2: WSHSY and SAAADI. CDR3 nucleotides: TGCGCCAGCAAAGGGGGCTCAAACACTGAAGCTTTCTTT. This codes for CASKGGSNTEAFF.

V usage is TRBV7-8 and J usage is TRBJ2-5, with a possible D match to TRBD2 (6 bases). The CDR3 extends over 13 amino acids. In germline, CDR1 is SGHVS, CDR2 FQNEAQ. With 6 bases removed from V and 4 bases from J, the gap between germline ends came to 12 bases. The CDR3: CASSGLGGETQYF. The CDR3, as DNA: TGTGCCAGCAGTGGATTGGGGGGAGAGACCCAGTACTTC.

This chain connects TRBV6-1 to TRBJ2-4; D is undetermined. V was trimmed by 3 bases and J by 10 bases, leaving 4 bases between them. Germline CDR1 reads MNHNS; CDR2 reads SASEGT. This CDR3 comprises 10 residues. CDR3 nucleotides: TGTGCCAGCAGTGAGGGGATTCAGTACTTC. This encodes CASSEGIQYF.

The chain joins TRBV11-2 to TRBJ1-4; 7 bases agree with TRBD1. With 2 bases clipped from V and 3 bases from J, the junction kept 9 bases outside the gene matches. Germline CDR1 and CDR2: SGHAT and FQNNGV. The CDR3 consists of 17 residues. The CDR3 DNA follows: TGTGCCAGCAGCTTATTCCCCACAGGGGCCCCTAATGAAAAACTGTTTTTT. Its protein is CASSLFPTGAPNEKLFF.

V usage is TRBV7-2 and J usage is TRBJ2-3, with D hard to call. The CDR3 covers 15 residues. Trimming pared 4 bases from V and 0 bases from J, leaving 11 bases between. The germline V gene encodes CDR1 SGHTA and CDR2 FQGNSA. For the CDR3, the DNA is TGTGCCAGCAGCTCAAGGCAGACCAGCACAGATACGCAGTATTTT. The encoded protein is CASSSRQTSTDTQYF.

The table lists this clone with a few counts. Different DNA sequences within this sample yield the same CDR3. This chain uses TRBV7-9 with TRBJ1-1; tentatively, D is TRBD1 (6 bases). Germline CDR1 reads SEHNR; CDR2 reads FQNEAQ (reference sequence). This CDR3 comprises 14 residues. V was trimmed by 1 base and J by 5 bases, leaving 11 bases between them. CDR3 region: CASSLGQGNTEAFF. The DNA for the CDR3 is TGTGCCAGCAGCTTAGGTCAGGGGAATACTGAAGCTTTCTTT.

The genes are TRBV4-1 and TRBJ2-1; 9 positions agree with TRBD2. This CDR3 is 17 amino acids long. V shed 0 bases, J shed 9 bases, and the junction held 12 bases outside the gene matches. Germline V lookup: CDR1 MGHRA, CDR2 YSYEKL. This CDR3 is CASSQDGREGLYREQFF. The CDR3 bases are TGCGCCAGCAGCCAAGATGGGCGGGAGGGCCTATATCGTGAGCAGTTCTTC.

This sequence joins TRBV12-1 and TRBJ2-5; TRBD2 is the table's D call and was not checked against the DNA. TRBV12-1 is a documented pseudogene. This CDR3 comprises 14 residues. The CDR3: CASSSHCGLETQYF. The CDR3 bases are TGTGCCAGCAGCTCCCATTGCGGGCTGGAGACCCAGTACTTC.

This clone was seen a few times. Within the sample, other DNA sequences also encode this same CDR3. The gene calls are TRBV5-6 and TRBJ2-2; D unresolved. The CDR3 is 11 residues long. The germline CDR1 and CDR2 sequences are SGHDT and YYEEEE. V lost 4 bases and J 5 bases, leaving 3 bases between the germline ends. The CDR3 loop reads CASSTTGELFF. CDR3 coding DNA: TGTGCCAGCAGCACTACCGGGGAGCTGTTTTTT. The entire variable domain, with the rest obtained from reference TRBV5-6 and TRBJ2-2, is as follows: DAGVTQSPTHLIKTRGQQVTLRCSPKSGHDTVSWYQQALGQGPQFIFQYYEEEERQRGNFPDRFSGHQFPNYSSELNVNALLLGDSALYLCASSTTGELFFGEGSRLTVL.

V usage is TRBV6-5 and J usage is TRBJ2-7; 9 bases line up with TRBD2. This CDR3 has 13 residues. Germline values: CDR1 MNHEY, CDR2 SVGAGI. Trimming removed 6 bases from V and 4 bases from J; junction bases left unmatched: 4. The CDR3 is CASSEREDYEQYF. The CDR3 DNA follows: TGTGCCAGCAGCGAGCGGGAGGATTACGAGCAGTACTTC.

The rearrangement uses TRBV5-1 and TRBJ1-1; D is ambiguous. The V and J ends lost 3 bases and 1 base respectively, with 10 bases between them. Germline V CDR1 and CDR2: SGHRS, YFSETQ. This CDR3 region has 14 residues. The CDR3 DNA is TGCGCCAGCAGCTGGGTGGGCAGGAACACTGAAGCTTTCTTT. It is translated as CASSWVGRNTEAFF. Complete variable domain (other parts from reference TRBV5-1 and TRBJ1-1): KAGVTQTPRYLIKTRGQQVTLSCSPISGHRSVSWYQQTPGQGLQFLFEYFSETQRNKGNFPGRFSGRQFSNSRSEMNVSTLELGDSALYLCASSWVGRNTEAFFGQGTRLTVV.

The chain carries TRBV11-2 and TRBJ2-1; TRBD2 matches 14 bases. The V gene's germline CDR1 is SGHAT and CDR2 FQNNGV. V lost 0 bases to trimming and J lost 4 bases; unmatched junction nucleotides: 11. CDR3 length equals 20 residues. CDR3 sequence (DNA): TGTGCCAGCAGCTTAGATGTGGGATGGGGGACTAGCGGGAGTTACAATGAGCAGTTCTTC. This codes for CASSLDVGWGTSGSYNEQFF.

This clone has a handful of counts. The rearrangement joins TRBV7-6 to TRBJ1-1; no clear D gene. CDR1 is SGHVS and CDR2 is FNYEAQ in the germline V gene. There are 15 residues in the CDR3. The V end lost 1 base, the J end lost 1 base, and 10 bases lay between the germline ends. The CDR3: CASSLERSANTEAFF. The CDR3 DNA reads TGTGCCAGCAGCTTAGAACGGTCAGCGAACACTGAAGCTTTCTTT.

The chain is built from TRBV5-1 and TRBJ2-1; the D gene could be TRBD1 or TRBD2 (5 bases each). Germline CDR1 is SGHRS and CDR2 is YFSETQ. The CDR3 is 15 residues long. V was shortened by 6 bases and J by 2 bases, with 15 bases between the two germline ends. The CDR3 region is CASIYRDGAYNEQFF. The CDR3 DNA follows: TGCGCCAGCATCTACCGGGACGGGGCCTACAATGAGCAGTTCTTC.

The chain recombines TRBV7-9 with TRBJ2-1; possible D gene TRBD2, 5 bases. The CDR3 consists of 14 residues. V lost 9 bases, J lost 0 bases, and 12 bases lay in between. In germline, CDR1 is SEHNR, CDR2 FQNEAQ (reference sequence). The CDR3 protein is CASTGIFSYNEQFF. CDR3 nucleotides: TGTGCCAGTACGGGGATTTTCTCCTACAATGAGCAGTTCTTC.

Here the CDR3 DNA reads TGTGCCAGCAGTTTTACGGCGGGAGTGGGCCCAGATACGCAGTATTTT. Translating it yields CASSFTAGVGPDTQYF. The gene calls are TRBV27 and TRBJ2-3; 7 positions match TRBD2. Germline loops: CDR1 MNHEY, CDR2 SMNVEV (reference sequence). The length of the CDR3 is 16 residues. The J segment lost 4 bases and the V segment lost 3 bases, leaving 10 bases of the junction unmatched.

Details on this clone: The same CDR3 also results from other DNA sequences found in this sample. In DNA, the CDR3 is TGTGCCAGCAGCCCGGGACATAGCTCCTACGAGCAGTACTTC. Translating it yields CASSPGHSSYEQYF. This rearrangement joins TRBV2 to TRBJ2-7, with D maybe TRBD1 (6 bases). Trimming pared 6 bases from V and 0 bases from J, leaving 12 bases between. The CDR3 extends over 14 amino acids. CDR1 is SNHLY and CDR2 is FYNNEI in the germline V gene.

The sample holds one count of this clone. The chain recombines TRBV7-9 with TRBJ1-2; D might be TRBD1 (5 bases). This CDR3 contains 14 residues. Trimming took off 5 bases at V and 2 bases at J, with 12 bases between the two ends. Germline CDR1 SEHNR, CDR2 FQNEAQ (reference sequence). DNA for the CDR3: TGTGCCAGCAGCCAGGGACTGGGAAACTATGGCTACACCTTC. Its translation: CASSQGLGNYGYTF.

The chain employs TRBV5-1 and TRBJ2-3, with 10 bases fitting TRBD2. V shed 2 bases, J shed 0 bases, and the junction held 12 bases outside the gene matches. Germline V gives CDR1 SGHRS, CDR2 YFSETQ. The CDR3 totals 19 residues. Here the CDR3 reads CASSLYSGRAGPSTDTQYF. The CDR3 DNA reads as TGCGCCAGCAGCTTATACAGCGGGAGGGCTGGGCCTAGCACAGATACGCAGTATTTT.

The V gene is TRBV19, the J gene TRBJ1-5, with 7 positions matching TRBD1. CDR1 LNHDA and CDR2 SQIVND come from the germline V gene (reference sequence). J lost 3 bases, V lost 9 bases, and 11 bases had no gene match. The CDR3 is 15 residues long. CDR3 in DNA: TGTGCCAGCAGGATCGACAGGGTACTCAATCAGCCCCAGCATTTT. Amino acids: CASRIDRVLNQPQHF.

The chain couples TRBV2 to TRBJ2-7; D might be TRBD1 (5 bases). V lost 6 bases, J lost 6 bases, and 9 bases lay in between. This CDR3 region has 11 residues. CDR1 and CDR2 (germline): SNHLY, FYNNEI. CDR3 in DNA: TGTGCCAGCAGAATAGGGGTCGAGCAGTACTTC. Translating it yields CASRIGVEQYF.

The CDR3 sequence is CASSLGPSSGNTIYF. The DNA for the CDR3 is TGCGCCAGCAGCTTGGGGCCGAGCTCTGGAAACACCATATATTTT. V usage is TRBV5-1 and J usage is TRBJ1-3; D call uncertain. CDR1 and CDR2 from the germline V gene are SGHRS and YFSETQ. V was trimmed by 0 bases and J by 0 bases, leaving 7 bases between them. The length of the CDR3 is 15 residues.

CDR3 sequence: CASSLTGHTEAFF. The CDR3 coding sequence is TGCGCCAGCAGCTTGACAGGGCACACTGAAGCTTTCTTT. The rearrangement links TRBV5-1 to TRBJ1-1, with D perhaps matching TRBD1 (6 bases). Trimming pared 1 base from V and 3 bases from J, leaving 7 bases between. Germline assignment: CDR1 SGHRS and CDR2 YFSETQ. This CDR3 contains 13 residues.

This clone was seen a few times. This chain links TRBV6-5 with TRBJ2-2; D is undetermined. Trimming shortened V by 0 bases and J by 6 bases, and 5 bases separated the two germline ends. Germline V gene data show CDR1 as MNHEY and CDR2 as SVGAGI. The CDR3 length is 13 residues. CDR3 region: CASSYSSSGELFF. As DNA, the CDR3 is TGTGCCAGCAGTTACTCGAGTTCCGGGGAGCTGTTTTTT.

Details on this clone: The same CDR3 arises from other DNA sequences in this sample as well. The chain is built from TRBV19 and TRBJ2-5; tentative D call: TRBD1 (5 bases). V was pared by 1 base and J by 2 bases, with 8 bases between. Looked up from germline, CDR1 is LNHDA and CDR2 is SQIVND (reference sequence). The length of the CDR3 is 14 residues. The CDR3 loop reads CASSIGTGQETQYF. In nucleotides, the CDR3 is TGTGCCAGTAGTATAGGAACAGGACAAGAGACCCAGTACTTC.